This paragraph reports one T cell receptor (beta chain). Trimming cost V 1 base and J 5 bases; bases outside gene matches: 7. This CDR3 comprises 16 residues. The V gene's germline CDR1 is LNHNV and CDR2 YYDKDF (reference sequence). This sample is drawn from a study of blood T cell repertoires in COVID-19. At the level of the study: Donors in the United States, Italy and Spain gave samples during acute or convalescent COVID-19. T cells, B-cell-depleted T cells, or PBMCs supplied cDNA or gDNA.

Original processing notes: By means of reference gene primer amplification, nucleated cell counts were estimated. TCRdb keeps only in-frame clones here, not all; method: immunoSEQ multiplex PCR. The V and J calls and the clone size are those of that table, but D and trimming were determined from the DNA. The table shows about 100,000 clones, with roughly nine tenths occurring only once. Sequencing used peripheral blood. The TCR sequence derives from a man aged 60-69 years with acute or convalescent COVID-19. The V gene is TRBV15, the J gene TRBJ2-5, with 10 bases identical to TRBD1. The CDR3 bases are TGTGCCACCAGCAGAGGAGGGACAGGGGACCGGGAGACCCAGTACTTC. It specifies CATSRGGTGDRETQYF. Based on the CDR3 plus reference TRBV15 and TRBJ2-5, the full variable domain is DAMVIQNPRYQVTQFGKPVTLSCSQTLNHNVMYWYQQKSSQAPKLLFHYYDKDFNNEADTPDNFQSRRPNTSFCFLDIRSPGLGDTAMYLCATSRGGTGDRETQYFGPGTRLLVL.